This TCR beta chain was sequenced in a study of blood T cell repertoires in COVID-19. The wider study: From the United States, Italy and Spain came samples of acute and convalescent COVID-19. T cells, B-cell-depleted T cells, or PBMCs supplied cDNA or gDNA.

Authors' methods: Amplification from reference gene primers served as the basis for estimated nucleated cell counts. The table came from immunoSEQ multiplex PCR; TCRdb's copy has only in-frame clones and leaves some out. The DNA was the basis for D and trimming; V, J and clone size are from that table. The sample contains 80,000 to 90,000 clones, about four fifths of which appear only once. Sequences were obtained from peripheral blood. This TCR derives from a woman in her seventies with acute or convalescent COVID-19.

The CDR3 region is CASSVTGYQPQHF. CDR3 sequence (DNA): TGTGCCAGCAGTGTTACGGGTTATCAGCCCCAGCATTTT. This chain uses TRBV2 with TRBJ1-5; D unresolved. Trimming took 4 bases from V and 5 from J, leaving 9 bases between them. Germline loops: CDR1 SNHLY, CDR2 FYNNEI. The CDR3 has 13 residues.